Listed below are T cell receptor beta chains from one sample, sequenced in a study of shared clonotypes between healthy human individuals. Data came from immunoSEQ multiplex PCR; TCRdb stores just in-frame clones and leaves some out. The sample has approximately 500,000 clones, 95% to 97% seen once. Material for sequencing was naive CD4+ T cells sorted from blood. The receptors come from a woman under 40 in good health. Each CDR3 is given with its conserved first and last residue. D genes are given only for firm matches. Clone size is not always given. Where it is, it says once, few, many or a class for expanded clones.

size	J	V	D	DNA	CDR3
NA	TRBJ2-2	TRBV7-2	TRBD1	TGTGCCAGCAGCCCCCCGGGACAGGGGTACACCGGGGAGCTGTTTTTT	CASSPPGQGYTGELFF
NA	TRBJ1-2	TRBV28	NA	TGTGCCAGCAGTTTATGGCCCACCGGACAGACCTATGGCTACACCTTC	CASSLWPTGQTYGYTF
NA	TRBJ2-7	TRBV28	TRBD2	TGTGCCAGCACCCCGGTCGGGGGGTTTGGCGAGCAGTACTTC	CASTPVGGFGEQYF
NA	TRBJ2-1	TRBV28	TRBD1	TGTGCCAGCAGTCCACCGACAGGGGTGGGCAATGAGCAGTTCTTC	CASSPPTGVGNEQFF
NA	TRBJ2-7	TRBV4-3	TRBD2	TGCGCCAGCAGCCAGTCGCTAGCGGGTGAGCAGTACTTC	CASSQSLAGEQYF
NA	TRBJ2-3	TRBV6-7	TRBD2	TGTGCCAGCAGTTCGCCGGGACTAGCGGGAGGGCGGACAGATACGCAGTATTTT	CASSSPGLAGGRTDTQYF
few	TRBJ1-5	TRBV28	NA	TGTGCCAGCAGTCGGGACAGCAATCAGCCCCAGCATTTT	CASSRDSNQPQHF
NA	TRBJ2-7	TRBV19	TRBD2	TGTGCCAGTAGGCGACTAGCGGATTCCTACGAGCAGTACTTC	CASRRLADSYEQYF
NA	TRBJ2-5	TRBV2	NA	TGTGCCAGCACCCTTGAGCAGGGCAGGGGAAACCAAGAGACCCAGTACTTC	CASTLEQGRGNQETQYF
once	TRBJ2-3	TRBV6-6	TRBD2	TGTGCCAGCAGCCGAGGACTAGCGGGGATTGATACGCAGTATTTT	CASSRGLAGIDTQYF
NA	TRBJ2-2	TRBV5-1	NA	TGCGCCAGCAGCTACGACTATAACACCGGGGAGCTGTTTTTT	CASSYDYNTGELFF
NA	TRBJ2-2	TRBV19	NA	TGTGCCAGTAGGGAATATCCCCTCACCGGGGAGCTGTTTTTT	CASREYPLTGELFF
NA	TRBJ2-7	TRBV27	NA	TGTGCCATCAGGCGGTCAGGGAGTCTATACGAGCAGTACTTC	CAIRRSGSLYEQYF
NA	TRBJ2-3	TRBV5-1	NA	TGCGCCAGCAGCAAATCGGACAGCGACACAGATACGCAGTATTTT	CASSKSDSDTDTQYF
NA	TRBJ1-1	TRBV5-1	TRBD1	TGCGCCAGCAGCTCCCAACCTGGACAGGGGAGGGACACTGAAGCTTTCTTT	CASSSQPGQGRDTEAFF
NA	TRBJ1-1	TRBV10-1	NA	TGCGCCAGCAGTGGACAGCGGAACACTGAAGCTTTCTTT	CASSGQRNTEAFF
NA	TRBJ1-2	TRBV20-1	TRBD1	TGCAGTGCTAAGGGGGCCGGTGGCTACACCTTC	CSAKGAGGYTF
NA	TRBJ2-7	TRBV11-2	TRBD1	TGTGCCAGCAGTTACGGACAGGGTGTCTACGAGCAGTACTTC	CASSYGQGVYEQYF
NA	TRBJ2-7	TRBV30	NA	TGTGCCTGGAGTCCTAACGGGACTCCCCGAAGTAAGGAGCAGTACTTC	CAWSPNGTPRSKEQYF
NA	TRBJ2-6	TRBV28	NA	TGTGCCAGCAGTTCGGGGACATCTGGGGCCAACGTCCTGACTTTC	CASSSGTSGANVLTF
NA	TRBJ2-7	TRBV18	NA	TGTGCCAGCTCCCGGGTTAAACGGAATTTTACCTACGAGCAGTACTTC	CASSRVKRNFTYEQYF
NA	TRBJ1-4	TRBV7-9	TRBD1	TGTGCCAGCAGCTCCGGGACAGTTAATGAAAAACTGTTTTTT	CASSSGTVNEKLFF
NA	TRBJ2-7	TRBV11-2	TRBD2	TGTGCCAGCAGCTTTTCGGCGGGAGAAAGGTTGTACGAGCAGTACTTC	CASSFSAGERLYEQYF
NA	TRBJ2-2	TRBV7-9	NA	TGTGCCAGCAGCTTAGGACAGTACACCGGGGAGCTGTTTTTT	CASSLGQYTGELFF
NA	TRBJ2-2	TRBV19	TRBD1	TGTGCCAGTAATCTCAGGGGGCTTATCATCGGTGCCGGGGAGCTGTTTTTT	CASNLRGLIIGAGELFF
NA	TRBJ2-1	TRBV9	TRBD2	TGTGCCAGCAACCTAGCGGGCTCCTACAATGAGCAGTTCTTC	CASNLAGSYNEQFF
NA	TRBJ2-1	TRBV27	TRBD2	TGTGCCACCTCCCCCCTTCGGGGTAGGACTAGCGGGAGAGGTATGAATGAGCAGTTCTTC	CATSPLRGRTSGRGMNEQFF
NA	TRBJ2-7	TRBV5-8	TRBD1	TGTGCCAGCAGCCTTTCCGGGACAGGGGGAGACAAGTACTTC	CASSLSGTGGDKYF
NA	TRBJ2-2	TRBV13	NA	TGTGCCAGCAGCTTATCAGGGGCGACCGGGGAGCTGTTTTTT	CASSLSGATGELFF
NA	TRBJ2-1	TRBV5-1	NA	TGCGCCAGCAGCTTGGTGGTAGGACCGAAGAATGAGCAGTTCTTC	CASSLVVGPKNEQFF
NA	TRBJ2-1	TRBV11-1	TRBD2	TGTGCCAGCAGAGGGCTAGCGGGTACCAATGAGCAGTTCTTC	CASRGLAGTNEQFF
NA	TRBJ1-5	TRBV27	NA	TGTGCCAGCAGTTCGGACCGACCTCGGGGCAATCAGCCCCAGCATTTT	CASSSDRPRGNQPQHF
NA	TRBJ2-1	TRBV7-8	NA	TGTGCCAGCAGCCCCGGGTCCTACAATGAGCAGTTCTTC	CASSPGSYNEQFF
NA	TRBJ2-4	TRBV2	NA	TGTGCCAGCAGGAGGGGCTCCGTGGACATTCAGTACTTC	CASRRGSVDIQYF
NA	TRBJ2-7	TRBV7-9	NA	TGTGCCAGCAGCAAAAACTATGCCTACGAGCAGTACTTC	CASSKNYAYEQYF
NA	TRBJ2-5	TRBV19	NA	TGTGCCAGTACCTCAGGTTGGGAGATGCCCCAGTACTTC	CASTSGWEMPQYF
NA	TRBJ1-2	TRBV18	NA	TGTGCCAGCTCACCGGACTCCCCGCTTTCCTATGGCTACACCTTC	CASSPDSPLSYGYTF
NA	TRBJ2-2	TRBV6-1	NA	TGTGCCAGCAGTGAAACCAACCTGAACACCGGGGAGCTGTTTTTT	CASSETNLNTGELFF
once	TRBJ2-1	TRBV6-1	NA	TGTGCCAGCAGTGAAACGGGTTTAGGAAATGAGCAGTTCTTC	CASSETGLGNEQFF
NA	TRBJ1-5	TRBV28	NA	TGTGCCAGCAGTTTAGCCCGTAGTTATAGCAATCAGCCCCAGCATTTT	CASSLARSYSNQPQHF
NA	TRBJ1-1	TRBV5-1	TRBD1	TGCGCCAGCAGCTTGGGATCCGGGACAGGTATCCAGAACACTGAAGCTTTCTTT	CASSLGSGTGIQNTEAFF
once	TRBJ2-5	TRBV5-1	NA	TGCGCCAGCAGCTTGCCCGGGTCTTCAGGGGAGACCCAGTACTTC	CASSLPGSSGETQYF
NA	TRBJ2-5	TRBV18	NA	TGTGCCAGCTCGCAAAACCACCCAGACCAAGAGACCCAGTACTTC	CASSQNHPDQETQYF
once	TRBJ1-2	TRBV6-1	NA	TGTGCCAGCAGGGAACAGAGTAACTATGGCTACACCTTC	CASREQSNYGYTF
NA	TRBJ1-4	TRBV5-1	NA	TGCGCCAGCAGCAACGGACACTCTAATGAAAAACTGTTTTTT	CASSNGHSNEKLFF
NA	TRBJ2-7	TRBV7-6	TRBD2	TGTGCCAGCAGCTCCGGGACTAGTCTCGAGCAGTACTTC	CASSSGTSLEQYF
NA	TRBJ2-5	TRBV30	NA	TGTGCCTGGACACAGGGAGAGACCCAGTACTTC	CAWTQGETQYF
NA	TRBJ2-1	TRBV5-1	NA	TGCGCCAGCAGCTTGGGGTGGGTGTACGGGAGTGTCGCCTACAATGAGCAGTTCTTC	CASSLGWVYGSVAYNEQFF
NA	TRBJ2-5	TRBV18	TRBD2	TGTGCCAGCTCACCCCCCCCACGGACTAGCGGGAGGGAAGAGACCCAGTACTTC	CASSPPPRTSGREETQYF
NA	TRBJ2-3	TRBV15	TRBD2	TGTGCCACCAGCATGAAATCGAACACCGGGGGGGCTGCAGATACGCAGTATTTT	CATSMKSNTGGAADTQYF
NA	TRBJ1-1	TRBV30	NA	TGTGCCTGGAGTCGGTGGACTGAAGCTTTCTTT	CAWSRWTEAFF